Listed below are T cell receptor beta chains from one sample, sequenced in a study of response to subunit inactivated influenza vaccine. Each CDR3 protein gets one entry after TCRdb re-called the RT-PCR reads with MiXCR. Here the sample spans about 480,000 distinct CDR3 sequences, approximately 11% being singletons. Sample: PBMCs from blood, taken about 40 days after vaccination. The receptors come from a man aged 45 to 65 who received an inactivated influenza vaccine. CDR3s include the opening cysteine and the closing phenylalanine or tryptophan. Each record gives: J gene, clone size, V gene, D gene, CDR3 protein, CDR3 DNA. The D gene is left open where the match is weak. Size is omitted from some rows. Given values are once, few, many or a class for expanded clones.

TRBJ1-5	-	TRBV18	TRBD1	CASSQQGGQPQHF	TGTGCCAGCTCACAACAGGGGGGTCAGCCCCAGCATTTT
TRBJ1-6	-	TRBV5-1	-	CASSLSQGDNSPLHF	TGCGCCAGCAGCCTCTCTCAGGGTGATAATTCACCCCTCCACTTT
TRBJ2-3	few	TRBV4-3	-	CASSQEYRLDTQYF	TGCGCCAGCAGCCAAGAATACAGGTTGGATACGCAGTATTTT
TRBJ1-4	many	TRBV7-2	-	CASSSGTRGSEKLFF	TGTGCCAGCAGCTCCGGGACCAGAGGAAGTGAAAAACTGTTTTTT
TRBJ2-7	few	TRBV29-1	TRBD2	CSASSGGTYEQYF	TGCAGCGCTTCGAGCGGGGGGACCTACGAGCAGTACTTC
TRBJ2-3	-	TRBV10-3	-	CAISESGLTDTQYF	TGTGCCATCAGTGAGTCTGGCCTTACAGATACGCAGTATTTT
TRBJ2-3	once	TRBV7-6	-	CASSLLSATDTQYF	TGTGCCAGCAGCTTACTATCGGCCACAGATACGCAGTATTTT
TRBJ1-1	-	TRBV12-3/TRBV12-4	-	CASSMRSNTEAFF	TGTGCCAGCAGTATGCGGTCCAACACTGAAGCTTTCTTT
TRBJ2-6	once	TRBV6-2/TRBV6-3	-	CASSFRTTTSGANVLTF	TGTGCCAGCAGTTTTAGGACAACTACCTCTGGGGCCAACGTCCTGACTTTC
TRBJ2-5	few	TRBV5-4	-	CASSLPMYQETQYF	TGTGCCAGCAGCTTGCCCATGTACCAAGAGACCCAGTACTTC
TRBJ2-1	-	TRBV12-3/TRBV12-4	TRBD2	CASVLAGGPNNEQFF	TGTGCCAGCGTACTAGCGGGGGGACCTAACAATGAGCAGTTCTTC
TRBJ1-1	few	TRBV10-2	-	CASSVTMNTEAFF	TGCGCCAGCAGTGTTACCATGAACACTGAAGCTTTCTTT
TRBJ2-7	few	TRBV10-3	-	CAISESLLGRSSSYEQYF	TGTGCCATCAGTGAGTCCCTCCTCGGGCGGAGCTCCTCCTACGAGCAGTACTTC
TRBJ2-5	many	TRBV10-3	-	CAISDGGTETQYF	TGTGCCATCAGTGATGGCGGGACAGAGACCCAGTACTTC
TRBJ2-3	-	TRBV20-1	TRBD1	CSARARQGRTDTQYF	TGCAGTGCCCGCGCCCGACAGGGACGCACAGATACGCAGTATTTT
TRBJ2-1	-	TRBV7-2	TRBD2	CASSWTSGSQYNEQFF	TGTGCCAGCAGCTGGACTAGCGGGAGTCAGTACAATGAGCAGTTCTTC
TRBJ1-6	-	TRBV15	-	CATSVPTSGSPLHF	TGTGCCACCAGCGTCCCGACGTCGGGTTCACCCCTCCACTTT
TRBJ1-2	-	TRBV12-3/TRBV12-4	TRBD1	CASSFTGALYGYTF	TGTGCCAGCAGTTTTACAGGGGCCCTCTATGGCTACACCTTC
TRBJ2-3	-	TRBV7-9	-	CASSLAGKTSTDTQYF	TGTGCCAGCAGCTTAGCAGGAAAGACTAGCACAGATACGCAGTATTTT
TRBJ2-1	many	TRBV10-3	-	CAISDPGSYNEQFF	TGTGCCATCAGTGACCCAGGATCCTACAATGAGCAGTTCTTC
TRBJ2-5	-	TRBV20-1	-	CSAPPGRRETQYF	TGCAGTGCTCCCCCGGGGAGGAGAGAGACCCAGTACTTC
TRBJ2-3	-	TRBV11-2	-	CASSVQQGSADTQYF	TGTGCCAGCAGCGTACAACAGGGATCAGCAGATACGCAGTATTTT
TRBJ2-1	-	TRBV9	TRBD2	CASSASGSEYNEQFF	TGTGCCAGCAGCGCTAGCGGGAGTGAGTACAATGAGCAGTTCTTC
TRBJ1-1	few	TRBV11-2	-	CASSFPRSLDTEAFF	TGTGCCAGCAGCTTCCCCAGAAGTCTGGACACTGAAGCTTTCTTT
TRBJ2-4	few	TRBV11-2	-	CASSLDPPGPWSLAKNIQYF	TGTGCCAGCAGCTTAGACCCCCCAGGGCCCTGGTCTCTAGCCAAAAACATTCAGTACTTC
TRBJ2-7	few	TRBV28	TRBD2	CASSLPRGEAPYEQYF	TGTGCCAGCAGTCTACCGCGGGGGGAGGCCCCCTACGAGCAGTACTTC
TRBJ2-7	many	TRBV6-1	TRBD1	CASRRTGNTYEQYF	TGTGCCAGCAGAAGGACAGGCAATACCTACGAGCAGTACTTC
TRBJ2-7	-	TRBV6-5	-	CASSYGRLSSYEQYF	TGTGCCAGCAGTTATGGACGGTTGAGCTCCTACGAGCAGTACTTC
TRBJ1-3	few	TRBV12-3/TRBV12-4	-	CASSDGRGNTIYF	TGTGCCAGCAGTGACGGGAGAGGAAACACCATATATTTT
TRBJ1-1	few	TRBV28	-	CASSRLIMNTEAFF	TGTGCCAGCAGTCGACTGATAATGAACACTGAAGCTTTCTTT
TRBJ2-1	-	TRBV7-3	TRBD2	CASRPKLAGARDEQFF	TGTGCCAGCAGACCCAAATTAGCGGGAGCTAGGGATGAGCAGTTCTTC
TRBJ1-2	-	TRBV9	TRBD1	CASSGGTALIGYTF	TGTGCCAGCAGCGGGGGGACAGCTCTTATTGGCTACACCTTC
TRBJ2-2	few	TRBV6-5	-	CASSYRVGLTNTGELFF	TGTGCCAGCAGTTACCGAGTTGGGTTAACGAACACCGGGGAGCTGTTTTTT
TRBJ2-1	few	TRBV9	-	CASSGGGISSYNEQFF	TGTGCCAGCAGCGGAGGAGGGATTAGCTCCTACAATGAGCAGTTCTTC
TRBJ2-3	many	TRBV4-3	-	CASSQDSGPQYF	TGCGCCAGCAGCCAAGATTCGGGACCCCAGTATTTT
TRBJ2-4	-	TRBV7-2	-	CASSLDAIQYF	TGTGCCAGCAGCTTAGATGCCATTCAGTACTTC
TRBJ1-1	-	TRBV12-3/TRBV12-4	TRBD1	CASRGTAAMNTEAFF	TGTGCCAGCAGGGGGACAGCTGCGATGAACACTGAAGCTTTCTTT
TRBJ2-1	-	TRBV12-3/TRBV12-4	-	CASSLQYYNEQFF	TGTGCCAGCAGTTTACAGTACTACAATGAGCAGTTCTTC
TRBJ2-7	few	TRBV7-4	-	CARGGWENF	TGTGCCAGAGGGGGTTGGGAGAACTTC
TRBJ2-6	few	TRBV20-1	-	CSASGVGANVLTF	TGCAGTGCTAGTGGAGTAGGGGCCAACGTCCTGACTTTC
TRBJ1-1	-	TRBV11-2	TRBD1	CASSPRTGWVTEAFF	TGTGCCAGCAGCCCCCGGACAGGGTGGGTCACTGAAGCTTTCTTT
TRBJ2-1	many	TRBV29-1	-	CSGVLGARIDYNEQFF	TGCAGCGGCGTACTCGGGGCCCGAATCGACTACAATGAGCAGTTCTTC
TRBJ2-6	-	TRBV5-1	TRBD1	CASSSTGGNGANVLTF	TGCGCCAGCAGCTCAACAGGGGGCAATGGGGCCAACGTCCTGACTTTC
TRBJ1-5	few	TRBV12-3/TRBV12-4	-	CASSLYGVGSNQPQHF	TGTGCCAGCAGTTTATACGGGGTGGGAAGCAATCAGCCCCAGCATTTT
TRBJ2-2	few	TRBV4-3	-	CASSQDLGGTGELFF	TGCGCCAGCAGCCAAGATTTGGGAGGCACCGGGGAGCTGTTTTTT
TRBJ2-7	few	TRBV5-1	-	CASSLPGEEQYF	TGCGCCAGCAGCTTGCCCGGGGAAGAGCAGTACTTC
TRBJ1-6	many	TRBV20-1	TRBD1	CSAGQGASNSPLHF	TGCAGTGCTGGACAGGGGGCGTCGAATTCACCCCTCCACTTT
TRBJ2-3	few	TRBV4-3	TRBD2	CASSQASSSGSTDTQYF	TGCGCCAGCAGCCAAGCTTCGTCTAGCGGAAGCACAGATACGCAGTATTTT
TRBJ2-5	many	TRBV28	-	CASSFVGQQETQYF	TGTGCCAGCAGTTTTGTAGGGCAACAAGAGACCCAGTACTTC
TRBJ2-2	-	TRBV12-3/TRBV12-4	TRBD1	CASSSGQGAGGELFF	TGTGCCAGCAGTTCGGGACAGGGGGCTGGCGGGGAGCTGTTTTTT
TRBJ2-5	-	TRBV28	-	CATAGNQETQYF	TGTGCCACCGCGGGAAACCAAGAGACCCAGTACTTC
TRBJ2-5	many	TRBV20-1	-	CSARSRAQETQYF	TGCAGTGCTAGATCCAGGGCTCAAGAGACCCAGTACTTC
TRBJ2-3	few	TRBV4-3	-	CASSPPSGDTQYF	TGCGCCAGCAGCCCCCCGTCGGGGGATACGCAGTATTTT